This T cell receptor (beta chain) comes out of a study of blood T cell repertoires in COVID-19. Study summary: Samples of COVID-19 (acute and convalescent) were obtained from the United States, Italy and Spain. From T cells, B-cell-depleted T cells, or PBMCs came the material, which was cDNA or gDNA.

Under the authors' procedure: Reference gene primer amplification gave nucleated cell count estimates. Assay used: immunoSEQ multiplex PCR; TCRdb lists only in-frame clones, some missing. For V, J and clone size, that table is used; D and trimming come from the DNA. The sample has 200,000 to 300,000 clones, 75% to 85% seen once. This clone was counted once. V lost 5 bases, J lost 5 bases, and 10 bases lay in between. The germline V gene encodes CDR1 SEHNR and CDR2 FQNEAQ (reference sequence). The CDR3 contains 13 residues. The receptor's source is a human donor in a cohort sampled during active COVID-19. The rearrangement joins TRBV7-9 to TRBJ1-5; unclear D gene. Sequenced material: peripheral blood. The CDR3 spells CASSPEGDQPQHF. DNA of the CDR3: TGTGCCAGCAGCCCGGAGGGAGATCAGCCCCAGCATTTT.